The 28 T cell receptor beta chains in this list originate from one sample, sequenced in a study of blood T cells in healthy people across ages (dated by TCRdb to between 2015 and 2017). Library prep was done by 5' RACE. TCRdb records Illumina HiSeq 2500 as the sequencer. A second PCR of roughly 6 to 11 cycles was run with a J-beta primer mix and a sample-barcoded 5' primer. TCRdb trimmed public reads at Q25 via fastp, called clones via MiXCR and kept in-frame beta chains. Entries are consolidated by CDR3 protein sequence, retaining the most common genes and DNA. This sample lists just over 800,000 distinct CDR3 sequences; around 62% were detected once. Jointly, the top ten make up roughly 26% of the sample. The source material was blood. These receptors were obtained from a man aged 25 to 45 in good health.

This sequence joins TRBV30 and TRBJ2-7; D unresolved. The J call may be wrong; the DNA end is better matched by TRBJ2-5. This CDR3 is built from 13 residues. CDR1 and CDR2 from the germline V gene are GTSNPN and SVGIG (reference sequence). The CDR3 DNA reads TGTGCCTGGAGTGTAAGGCCAGGAGAGACCCAGTACTTC. As protein: CAWSVRPGETQYF.

This clonotype has just a few counts. The J gene is TRBJ2-3, the V gene TRBV7-8; 7 bases map to TRBD2. The CDR3 loop spans 17 amino acids. CDR1 is SGHVS and CDR2 is FQNEAQ in the germline V gene. V was pared by 5 bases and J by 2 bases, with 13 bases of the junction left unmatched. The CDR3 region has the DNA TGTGCCAGCAGCACAGAGTACGAGGCGGGGGACACAGATACGCAGTATTTT. Amino acids: CASSTEYEAGDTDTQYF.

The chain uses TRBV6-1 and TRBJ2-3; D unresolved. Trimming pared 4 bases from V and 1 base from J, leaving 12 bases between. The CDR3 sequence is 15 residues long. CDR1 and CDR2 (germline): MNHNS, SASEGT. The CDR3 DNA reads TGTGCCAGCAGTGGCCTATGGCCTGGCACAGATACGCAGTATTTT. Protein sequence: CASSGLWPGTDTQYF.

This clonotype appeared a few times. The CDR3 DNA follows: TGTGCCAGCAGCCAAGATACAGGGGCTCCCAATTCACCCCTCCACTTT. This translates into CASSQDTGAPNSPLHF. This chain connects TRBV4-2 to TRBJ1-6; 7 positions agree with TRBD1. V shed 0 bases and J 7 bases; nucleotides not matched to a gene: 6. Germline CDR1 and CDR2: LGHNA and YNFKEQ. The CDR3 spans 16 residues.

A few counts support this clonotype. The rearrangement links TRBV6-2 or TRBV6-3 to TRBJ2-4; 7 bases are a match to TRBD1. The V gene end was trimmed by 4 bases and the J gene end by 8 bases; junction bases not matched to a gene: 14. The CDR3 runs to 16 residues. CDR1 is MNHEY and CDR2 is SVGEGT in the germline V gene. CDR3 sequence: CASSSTGTSKVYIQYF. The CDR3 DNA sequence: TGTGCCAGCAGTTCGACAGGGACGAGTAAGGTATACATTCAGTACTTC.

The chain couples TRBV29-1 to TRBJ2-1; D gene uncertain. The V end lost 3 bases, the J end lost 3 bases, and 9 bases lay between the germline ends. CDR3 length: 13 amino acids. CDR1 is SQVTM, CDR2 ANQGSEA, per germline. The CDR3: CSVDKADYNEQFF. CDR3 sequence (DNA): TGCAGCGTTGATAAGGCGGACTACAATGAGCAGTTCTTC.

This chain links TRBV28 with TRBJ1-1; TRBD1 matches 7 bases. Losses at the gene ends were 7 bases for V and 9 bases for J; bases not matched to a gene: 14. CDR1 and CDR2 (germline): MDHEN, SYDVKM. CDR3 length equals 14 residues. The CDR3 DNA reads as TGTGCCAGCATAGGGGACAGCCAACTAACTAAAGCTTTCTTT. Translated: CASIGDSQLTKAFF.

This clonotype has just one count. V is TRBV9 and J is TRBJ2-3, with 7 bases fitting TRBD2. CDR3 length: 16 amino acids. Germline CDR1 SGDLS, CDR2 YYNGEE. V gave up 3 bases and J gave up 2 bases; unmatched junction bases: 9. The CDR3 spells CASSANGDYFTDTQYF. CDR3 DNA sequence: TGTGCCAGCAGCGCCAACGGGGACTACTTCACAGATACGCAGTATTTT. Full variable domain (outside the CDR3, taken from reference TRBV9 and TRBJ2-3): DSGVTQTPKHLITATGQRVTLRCSPRSGDLSVYWYQQSLDQGLQFLIQYYNGEERAKGNILERFSAQQFPDLHSELNLSSLELGDSALYFCASSANGDYFTDTQYFGPGTRLTVL.

For this clonotype: An end of the junction differs from the germline gene, which may be a read error. The chain has TRBV10-3 and TRBJ2-3; TRBD2 agrees at 9 bases. CDR1 is ENHRY, CDR2 SYGVKD, per germline. CDR3 length: 14 residues. DNA of the CDR3: TGTGCCCTAAGTCCCGGGACTAGCACAGACACGCAGTATTTT. Translating it yields CALSPGTSTDTQYF.

The chain joins TRBV10-2 to TRBJ2-4; no clear D. Matching the DNA end better, TRBJ2-7 makes the J call doubtful. CDR1 and CDR2 from the germline V gene are WSHSY and SAAADI. CDR3 length equals 14 residues. The CDR3 loop reads CASSEVRVGNEQYF. As DNA, the CDR3 is TGCGCCAGCAGTGAGGTGCGCGTCGGCAACGAGCAGTACTTC.

This clonotype was seen a handful of times. The gene calls are TRBV20-1 and TRBJ2-7; 7 bases match TRBD1. The germline CDR1 and CDR2 sequences are DFQATT and SNEGSKA (reference sequence). The CDR3 covers 16 residues. Trimming cost V 0 bases and J 4 bases; bases outside gene matches: 12. DNA for the CDR3: TGCAGTGCTAGAGATAGGACGGACAGGAAATGGTACGAGCAGTACTTC. Translated, it gives CSARDRTDRKWYEQYF.

The chain links TRBV21-1 to TRBJ2-7; no check of the table's D call, TRBD1, against the DNA was made. TRBV21-1 is given as a pseudogene. The CDR3 runs 15 residues. The CDR3, as DNA: TGTGCCAGCAGCAAAGGGCCAACAGGGGATAACGAGCAGTACTTC. Translating gives CASSKGPTGDNEQYF.

The chain uses TRBV2 and TRBJ2-1; D perhaps matches TRBD2 (5 bases). Trimming took off 11 bases at V and 0 bases at J, with 14 bases between the two ends. CDR1 SNHLY and CDR2 FYNNEI come from the germline V gene. The CDR3 is 14 residues long. This CDR3 reads CASIRESSYNEQFF. The CDR3 DNA is TGTGCCTCGATAAGGGAGAGCTCCTACAATGAGCAGTTCTTC.

The chain is built from TRBV7-6 and TRBJ2-5; no clear D. V lost 3 bases, J lost 7 bases, and 12 bases lay in between. Germline V lookup: CDR1 SGHVS, CDR2 FNYEAQ. This CDR3 spans 13 amino acids. The CDR3 region has the DNA TGTGCCAGCAGCTTGGAGAAAGTAGGGACCCAGTACTTC. This gives the protein CASSLEKVGTQYF.

This chain connects TRBV9 to TRBJ2-4; D possibly corresponds to TRBD1 (5 bases). CDR1 is SGDLS, CDR2 YYNGEE, per germline. V lost 0 bases and J lost 1, with 8 bases in between. The CDR3 is 15 amino acids. CDR3 DNA: TGTGCCAGCAGCGTAGAGGGGCGGGCCAAAAACATTCAGTACTTC. Its protein product is CASSVEGRAKNIQYF. Full variable domain (outside the CDR3, taken from reference TRBV9 and TRBJ2-4): DSGVTQTPKHLITATGQRVTLRCSPRSGDLSVYWYQQSLDQGLQFLIQYYNGEERAKGNILERFSAQQFPDLHSELNLSSLELGDSALYFCASSVEGRAKNIQYFGAGTRLSVL.

This CDR3 reads CASSTGTATETQYF. CDR3 sequence (DNA): TGCGCCAGCAGCACCGGGACAGCCACGGAGACCCAGTACTTC. The chain is built from TRBV5-1 and TRBJ2-5, with TRBD1 matching over 7 bases. Trimming cost V 4 bases and J 5 bases; bases outside gene matches: 8. There are 14 residues in the CDR3. Germline lookup yields CDR1 SGHRS and CDR2 YFSETQ.

The chain carries TRBV7-2 and TRBJ1-5, with TRBD1 identical over 7 bases. Looked up from germline, CDR1 is SGHTA and CDR2 is FQGNSA. V dropped 5 bases and J dropped 5; count of bases not matched to a gene: 9. This CDR3 has 15 amino acids. As DNA, the CDR3 is TGTGCCAGCAGCATAATGGGACAGTCGTATCAGCCCCAGCATTTT. The encoded protein is CASSIMGQSYQPQHF. The full variable domain, in which reference TRBV7-2 and TRBJ1-5 provide the parts outside the CDR3, is GAGVSQSPSNKVTEKGKDVELRCDPISGHTALYWYRQSLGQGLEFLIYFQGNSAPDKSGLPSDRFSAERTGGSVSTLTIQRTQQEDSAVYLCASSIMGQSYQPQHFGDGTRLSIL.

This chain joins TRBV6-6 and TRBJ2-7; D unresolved. TRBJ2-5 matches the DNA end more closely, so the J call is doubtful. Germline values: CDR1 MNHNY, CDR2 SVGAGI (reference sequence). This CDR3 has 12 amino acids. The CDR3 loop is CASKMGQETQYF. CDR3 DNA sequence: TGTGCCAGCAAGATGGGGCAAGAGACCCAGTACTTC.

The table lists this clonotype with a few counts. The chain couples TRBV7-9 to TRBJ1-1; D is perhaps TRBD1 (5 bases). This CDR3 has 12 amino acids. Deletions cut 4 bases from V and 11 bases from J, with 14 bases between. The germline gives CDR1 SEHNR, CDR2 FQNEAQ (reference sequence). The CDR3 bases are TGTGCCAGCAGCTACCAGGGAGGGAGGGCTTTCTTT. Residues: CASSYQGGRAFF.

This sequence joins TRBV2 and TRBJ2-7; possibly TRBD1 for D (5 bases). CDR3 size: 13 residues. With 8 bases removed from V and 2 bases from J, the gap between germline ends came to 13 bases. The germline CDR1 and CDR2 sequences are SNHLY and FYNNEI. CDR3: CASGRVLAYEQYF. In DNA form, the CDR3 reads TGTGCCAGCGGCAGGGTCCTAGCCTACGAGCAGTACTTC. Variable domain in full (rest from reference TRBV2 and TRBJ2-7): EPEVTQTPSHQVTQMGQEVILRCVPISNHLYFYWYRQILGQKVEFLVSFYNNEISEKSEIFDDQFSVERPDGSNFTLKIRSTKLEDSAMYFCASGRVLAYEQYFGPGTRLTVT.

This clonotype was picked up a small number of times. This chain links TRBV7-2 with TRBJ2-5; D may be TRBD1 (6 bases). CDR3 length: 14 amino acids. Trimming removed 1 base at V and 3 bases at J, with 9 bases between. Germline-derived CDR1 and CDR2 are SGHTA and FQGNSA. The CDR3: CASSLVRTEETQYF. In nucleotides, the CDR3 is TGTGCCAGCAGCTTAGTGAGGACAGAAGAGACCCAGTACTTC.

The chain recombines TRBV20-1 with TRBJ2-3; 13 positions agree with TRBD2. Germline V gene data show CDR1 as DFQATT and CDR2 as SNEGSKA (reference sequence). Losses at the gene ends were 6 bases for V and 10 bases for J; bases not matched to a gene: 7. The CDR3 is 13 residues long. In nucleotides, the CDR3 is TGCAGTGCACAAACTAGCGGGGGGGCCGCGCAGTATTTT. Its protein is CSAQTSGGAAQYF.

The chain carries TRBV20-1 and TRBJ1-6, with 9 nucleotides matching TRBD1. CDR1 is DFQATT, CDR2 SNEGSKA, per germline (reference sequence). The ends lost 1 base at V and 9 bases at J; junction bases unmatched: 1. The CDR3 sequence is 13 residues long. CDR3 DNA sequence: TGCAGTGCTAGAGGGGGACAGGGTTCACCCCTCCACTTT. As protein: CSARGGQGSPLHF.

V gene TRBV5-1 combines with J gene TRBJ2-1; 11 nucleotides match TRBD2. In germline, CDR1 is SGHRS, CDR2 YFSETQ. J lost 9 bases, V lost 1 base, and 9 bases had no gene match. This CDR3 spans 16 amino acids. CDR3 nucleotide sequence: TGCGCCAGCAGCTTGACTAGCGGGGGTGGGGATGTTGAGCAGTTCTTC. Translating it yields CASSLTSGGGDVEQFF.

This clonotype was picked up a small number of times. V usage is TRBV7-2 and J usage is TRBJ2-1, with D hard to call. Germline CDR1 is SGHTA and CDR2 is FQGNSA. Trimming removed 2 bases from V and 10 bases from J, with 12 bases in between. The CDR3 is 13 residues long. CDR3 residues: CASSLYAMGEQFF. The CDR3 region has the DNA TGTGCCAGCAGCTTATATGCCATGGGAGAGCAGTTCTTC.

The chain employs TRBV29-1 and TRBJ2-3; the D is unclear. Germline assignment: CDR1 SQVTM and CDR2 ANQGSEA. V lost 7 bases, J lost 4 bases, and 18 bases lay in between. CDR3 length equals 14 residues. The CDR3 bases are TGCAGCGCCCGGCCCGCAGGTTCACCAGATACGCAGTATTTT. This gives the protein CSARPAGSPDTQYF.

Ten or more counts support this clonotype. V gene TRBV7-3 combines with J gene TRBJ2-1; maybe TRBD2 (6 bases). Trimming removed 4 bases at V and 3 bases at J, with 16 bases between. The CDR3 has 16 residues. Germline loops: CDR1 SGHTA, CDR2 FQGTGA. The CDR3 DNA reads TGTGCCAGCAGCTCATACGGGGGTGGGGGCTACAATGAGCAGTTCTTC. As protein: CASSSYGGGGYNEQFF. The whole variable domain, filled in from reference TRBV7-3 and TRBJ2-1, reads GAGVSQTPSNKVTEKGKYVELRCDPISGHTALYWYRQSLGQGPEFLIYFQGTGAADDSGLPNDRFFAVRPEGSVSTLKIQRTERGDSAVYLCASSSYGGGGYNEQFFGPGTRLTVL.

CDR3 sequence reads: CASSPTALDGYTF. CDR3 nucleotides: TGTGCCAGCAGCCCGACAGCCCTGGATGGCTACACCTTC. The chain employs TRBV7-9 and TRBJ1-2; tentatively, D is TRBD1 (5 bases). Germline values: CDR1 SEHNR, CDR2 FQNEAQ (reference sequence). V was shortened by 5 bases and J by 6 bases, with 13 bases between the two germline ends. CDR3 size: 13 residues. Looking up the rest from reference TRBV7-9 and TRBJ1-2 gives the full variable domain: DTGVSQNPRHKITKRGQNVTFRCDPISEHNRLYWYRQTLGQGPEFLTYFQNEAQLEKSRLLSDRFSAERPKGSFSTLEIQRTEQGDSAMYLCASSPTALDGYTFGSGTRLTVV.